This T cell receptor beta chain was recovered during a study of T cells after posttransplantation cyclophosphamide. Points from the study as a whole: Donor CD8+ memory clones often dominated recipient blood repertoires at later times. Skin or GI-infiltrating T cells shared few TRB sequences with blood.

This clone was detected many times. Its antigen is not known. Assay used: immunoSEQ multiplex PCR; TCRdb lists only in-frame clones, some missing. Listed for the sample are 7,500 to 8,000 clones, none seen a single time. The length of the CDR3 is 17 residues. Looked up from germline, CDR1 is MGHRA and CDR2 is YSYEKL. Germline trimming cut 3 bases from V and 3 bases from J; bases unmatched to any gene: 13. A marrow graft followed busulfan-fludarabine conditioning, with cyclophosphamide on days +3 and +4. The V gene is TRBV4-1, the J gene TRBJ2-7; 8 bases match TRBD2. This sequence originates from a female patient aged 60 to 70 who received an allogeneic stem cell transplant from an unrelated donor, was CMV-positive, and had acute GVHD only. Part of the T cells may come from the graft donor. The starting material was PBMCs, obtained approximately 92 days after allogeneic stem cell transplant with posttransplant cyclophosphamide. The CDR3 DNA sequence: TGCGCCAGCAGCCATCTTCCCGGGGGGGGGAGTTACTACGAGCAGTACTTC. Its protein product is CASSHLPGGGSYYEQYF.